Presented here are 31 T cell receptor beta chains from one specimen sequenced in a study of blood T cells in healthy people across ages. Alongside a J-beta primer mix, a sample-barcoded 5' primer served in a second PCR lasting 7 to 11 cycles. TCRdb fed the 5' RACE reads into MiXCR, producing one record per CDR3 protein. The table includes hundreds of thousands of distinct CDR3 sequences, around 28% detected once. The sequenced material came from blood. Receptor source: an elderly woman in good health.

This clonotype turned up a few times. V is TRBV7-2 and J is TRBJ1-5, with TRBD1 as a possible D gene (5 bases). The CDR3 has 15 residues. Per the germline V gene, CDR1 is SGHTA and CDR2 is FQGNSA. V shed 2 bases and J shed 7 bases, with 15 bases lying between them. The DNA of the CDR3 is TGTGCCAGCAGCTTAATCGGGACGTTTGGGCAGCCCCAGCATTTT. Protein: CASSLIGTFGQPQHF.

This clonotype showed up many times. This rearrangement joins TRBV6-5 to TRBJ2-5; D might be TRBD1 or TRBD2, each matching 5 bases. V was pared by 8 bases and J by 11 bases, with 21 bases between. Germline V gene sequence: CDR1 MNHEY, CDR2 SVGAGI. CDR3 length: 13 residues. In DNA, the CDR3 is TGTGCCAGCGGAAGACAGCCACTGGGGGAGCAGTACTTC. It codes for CASGRQPLGEQYF.

The sample holds many counts of this clonotype. The gene calls are TRBV6-5 and TRBJ2-7; tentative D call: TRBD1 (6 bases). CDR1 is MNHEY and CDR2 is SVGAGI in the germline V gene. CDR3 size: 13 residues. V was clipped by 4 bases and J by 2 bases, with 9 bases between them. Here the CDR3 DNA reads TGTGCCAGCAGTTGGGGGCAGGCCTACGAGCAGTACTTC. Its protein is CASSWGQAYEQYF.

This clonotype was detected only once. A much larger clone is a single base away; this may be a read error. The chain uses TRBV14 and TRBJ2-5; D might be TRBD1 (6 bases). Trimming left V 1 base short and J 5 bases short, with 14 bases between. Germline lookup yields CDR1 SGHDN and CDR2 FVKESK. The CDR3 runs 15 residues. This CDR3 reads CASSQVSDSWETQYF. CDR3 coding DNA: TGTGCCAGCAGCCAAGTCTCGGACAGTTGGGAGACCCAGTACTTC.

In its sample, this clonotype was seen many times. This rearrangement joins TRBV4-3 to TRBJ2-1; the match to TRBD2 covers 11 bases. V trimming: 0 bases; J trimming: 6 bases; junction bases outside the gene matches: 10. The V gene's germline CDR1 is LGHNA and CDR2 YSLEER. The CDR3 consists of 18 residues. CDR3 sequence reads: CASSQDLMLAGGPNEQFF. The CDR3 DNA reads as TGCGCCAGCAGCCAAGATCTAATGCTAGCGGGGGGCCCCAATGAGCAGTTCTTC.

V gene TRBV18 combines with J gene TRBJ1-6; possible D gene TRBD1, 5 bases. The CDR3 consists of 22 residues. The V end was cut by 2 bases, the J end by 4 bases, with 30 bases between. Germline V gene data show CDR1 as KGHSH and CDR2 as LQKENI. The DNA for the CDR3 is TGTGCCAGCTCACCAATGGGACCGGGAGGGATATTCCATCGAGAATATAATTCACCCCTCCACTTT. It yields the protein CASSPMGPGGIFHREYNSPLHF. The full variable domain, in which reference TRBV18 and TRBJ1-6 provide the parts outside the CDR3, is NAGVMQNPRHLVRRRGQEARLRCSPMKGHSHVYWYRQLPEEGLKFMVYLQKENIIDESGMPKERFSAEFPKEGPSILRIQQVVRGDSAAYFCASSPMGPGGIFHREYNSPLHFGNGTRLTVT.

V usage is TRBV5-1 and J usage is TRBJ1-1; 8 bases line up with TRBD1. The length of the CDR3 is 14 residues. In germline, CDR1 is SGHRS, CDR2 YFSETQ. J lost 5 bases, V lost 3 bases, and 6 bases had no gene match. Written as DNA, the CDR3 is TGCGCCAGCAGCTGGAGCAGACAGGGGACTGAAGCTTTCTTT. This gives the protein CASSWSRQGTEAFF.

There are many counts of this clonotype. The rearrangement joins TRBV7-2 to TRBJ1-6; perhaps TRBD1 as D (6 bases). Germline CDR1 is SGHTA and CDR2 is FQGNSA. V was pared by 1 base and J by 13 bases, with 8 bases between. The CDR3 runs to 12 residues. CDR3 in amino acids: CASSLDRAPLHF. For the CDR3, the DNA is TGTGCCAGCAGCTTAGACAGGGCGCCCCTCCACTTT.

This clonotype was observed many times. V usage is TRBV20-1 and J usage is TRBJ2-1; TRBD2 agrees at 9 bases. Germline V gives CDR1 DFQATT, CDR2 SNEGSKA (reference sequence). CDR3 length: 15 residues. V trimming: 5 bases; J trimming: 4 bases; junction bases outside the gene matches: 9. CDR3 residues: CSAEGGGASYNEQFF. The CDR3 DNA reads as TGCAGTGCTGAGGGCGGGGGGGCATCATACAATGAGCAGTTCTTC.

The chain has TRBV6-6 and TRBJ2-2; no clear D gene. V was cut by 8 bases and J by 8 bases, with 12 bases left in between. The germline V gene encodes CDR1 MNHNY and CDR2 SVGAGI (reference sequence). There are 12 residues in the CDR3. CDR3 region: CASGSAAGELFF. In DNA form, the CDR3 reads TGTGCCAGCGGTTCGGCCGCTGGGGAGCTGTTTTTT.

This clonotype was recorded many times. The gene calls are TRBV14 and TRBJ1-5; tentatively, D is TRBD1 (5 bases). The V gene lost 8 bases and the J gene lost 6 bases, with 14 bases spanning the gap. The CDR3 sequence is 13 residues long. Germline V gene sequence: CDR1 SGHDN, CDR2 FVKESK. The CDR3 DNA reads as TGTGCCAGCTCCCCAGGGAGCCGTCAGCCCCAGCATTTT. It specifies CASSPGSRQPQHF.

This clonotype was counted at least ten times. This chain connects TRBV4-1 to TRBJ1-4, with 7 bases identical to TRBD1. V gave up 1 base and J gave up 5 bases; unmatched junction bases: 7. This CDR3 comprises 16 residues. CDR1 and CDR2 (germline): MGHRA, YSYEKL. The CDR3 loop reads CASSQAPYRGNEKLFF. In nucleotides, the CDR3 is TGCGCCAGCAGCCAAGCGCCTTACAGGGGAAATGAAAAACTGTTTTTT.

This clonotype appeared many times. The chain links TRBV3-1 to TRBJ1-2, with 9 bases aligning to TRBD1. V lost 7 bases to trimming and J lost 4 bases; unmatched junction nucleotides: 7. The germline V gene encodes CDR1 LGHDT and CDR2 YNNKEL (reference sequence). The CDR3 extends over 14 amino acids. This CDR3 is CASTPQGAFYGYTF. CDR3 bases: TGTGCCAGCACACCACAGGGGGCGTTCTATGGCTACACCTTC.

This clonotype showed up just once. This may stem from a read error, because a much larger clone lies one nucleotide away. The chain has TRBV6-2 or TRBV6-3 and TRBJ1-5; TRBD1 aligns across 10 bases. The J call may be incorrect, as the DNA end agrees better with TRBJ2-3. The CDR3 extends over 18 amino acids. The germline V gene has CDR1 MNHEY and CDR2 SVGEGT. CDR3: CASSRVPGQGSAGQPQYF. DNA for the CDR3: TGTGCCAGCAGCCGTGTCCCGGGACAGGGGTCGGCTGGTCAGCCCCAGTATTTT.

This clonotype was detected ten times or more. The chain joins TRBV7-9 to TRBJ2-7, with D possibly TRBD1 on 6 matching bases. The germline gives CDR1 SEHNR, CDR2 FQNEAQ (reference sequence). The V end was cut by 5 bases, the J end by 5 bases, with 10 bases between. The CDR3 extends over 12 amino acids. The CDR3 here is CASSLGQNEQYF. CDR3 coding DNA: TGTGCCAGCAGCCTTGGACAGAACGAGCAGTACTTC.

This clonotype has more than one count but fewer than ten. The gene calls are TRBV6-6 and TRBJ1-2, with TRBD1 matching over 10 bases. Germline CDR1 is MNHNY and CDR2 is SVGAGI (reference sequence). The CDR3 is made up of 15 amino acids. The V and J ends lost 4 bases and 4 bases, in that order; junction bases with no gene match: 6. CDR3 DNA sequence: TGTGCCAGCAGTTCTGTGAGACAGGGGGCCTATGGCTACACCTTC. It codes for CASSSVRQGAYGYTF.

There are many counts of this clonotype. J is TRBJ1-4 and V is TRBV27; D perhaps matches TRBD1 (5 bases). The ends were cut back, 4 bases at V and 8 bases at J, with 17 bases in the middle. The CDR3 sequence is 15 residues long. Germline V gene data show CDR1 as MNHEY and CDR2 as SMNVEV (reference sequence). The CDR3 nucleotides read TGTGCCAGCAGTTCGAAGGGAATCGGGGGAGAAAAACTGTTTTTT. Translating gives CASSSKGIGGEKLFF.

This clonotype was recorded a few times. The rearrangement joins TRBV6-2 or TRBV6-3 to TRBJ1-1; D is unclear. There are 13 residues in the CDR3. Looked up from germline, CDR1 is MNHEY and CDR2 is SVGEGT. V was shortened by 2 bases and J by 1 base, with 5 bases between the two germline ends. CDR3 sequence (DNA): TGTGCCAGCAGTTACACGAAGAACACTGAAGCTTTCTTT. As protein: CASSYTKNTEAFF.

The chain uses TRBV10-3 and TRBJ1-5; D remains unclear. Per the germline V gene, CDR1 is ENHRY and CDR2 is SYGVKD. V was trimmed by 0 bases and J by 1 base, leaving 4 bases between them. The CDR3 loop spans 14 amino acids. The CDR3 here is CAISESESNQPQHF. DNA for the CDR3: TGTGCCATCAGTGAGTCAGAGAGCAATCAGCCCCAGCATTTT.

Ten or more counts support this clonotype. The chain has TRBV7-9 and TRBJ2-1, with TRBD2 identical over 12 bases. Germline V CDR1 and CDR2: SEHNR, FQNEAQ (reference sequence). The CDR3 contains 17 residues. With 5 bases clipped from V and 4 bases from J, the junction kept 9 bases outside the gene matches. CDR3 loop: CASSPASGGAAYNEQFF. In DNA, the CDR3 is TGTGCCAGCAGCCCCGCTAGCGGGGGGGCAGCGTACAATGAGCAGTTCTTC.

This clonotype appeared many times. The CDR3 region is CASSLSTYNEQFF. The DNA for the CDR3 is TGTGCCAGCAGCCTATCGACCTACAATGAGCAGTTCTTC. This chain connects TRBV2 to TRBJ2-1; D remains ambiguous. There are 13 residues in the CDR3. Trimming cost V 6 bases and J 2 bases, with 8 bases left between them. Germline lookup yields CDR1 SNHLY and CDR2 FYNNEI.

In this sample, this clonotype turned up many times. CDR3 DNA: TGCAGTGCTAGGACAGGGCTTGGGCAGTTCTTC. It is translated as CSARTGLGQFF. The chain links TRBV20-1 to TRBJ2-1; 7 bases fit TRBD1. The junction had 5 bases not matched to a gene; V was cut back by 3 bases and J by 12 bases. The V gene's germline CDR1 is DFQATT and CDR2 SNEGSKA (reference sequence). The length of the CDR3 is 11 residues.

In nucleotides, the CDR3 is TGCAGCGTGATGACAGGGGGTAACGATCAGCCCCAGCATTTT. This gives the protein CSVMTGGNDQPQHF. The chain couples TRBV29-1 to TRBJ1-5; 9 positions agree with TRBD1. CDR1 and CDR2 from the germline V gene are SQVTM and ANQGSEA. The CDR3 spans 14 residues. V was clipped by 6 bases and J by 5 bases; unmatched bases: 8. Using reference TRBV29-1 and TRBJ1-5 for the parts outside the CDR3, the full variable domain is SAVISQKPSRDICQRGTSLTIQCQVDSQVTMMFWYRQQPGQSLTLIATANQGSEATYESGFVIDKFPISRPNLTFSTLTVSNMSPEDSSIYLCSVMTGGNDQPQHFGDGTRLSIL.

This clonotype was seen at least ten times. The CDR3 bases are TGTGCCAGCAGCTTAGCCTTGGGGACAGGGGGCAAGCAGTTCTTC. It encodes CASSLALGTGGKQFF. The chain carries TRBV7-2 and TRBJ2-1, with TRBD1 matching 12 bases. The ends lost 0 bases at V and 11 bases at J; junction bases unmatched: 5. CDR1 SGHTA and CDR2 FQGNSA come from the germline V gene. The CDR3 spans 15 residues. The whole variable domain, filled in from reference TRBV7-2 and TRBJ2-1, reads GAGVSQSPSNKVTEKGKDVELRCDPISGHTALYWYRQSLGQGLEFLIYFQGNSAPDKSGLPSDRFSAERTGGSVSTLTIQRTQQEDSAVYLCASSLALGTGGKQFFGPGTRLTVL.

This chain links TRBV12-3 or TRBV12-4 with TRBJ2-3; 8 bases agree with TRBD2. V lost 8 bases to trimming and J lost 4 bases; unmatched junction nucleotides: 5. The CDR3 is 13 amino acids. CDR3 coding DNA: TGTGCCAGCGAAAGCGGGGGAGCAGATACGCAGTATTTT. This encodes CASESGGADTQYF.

The rearrangement links TRBV3-1 to TRBJ2-5; 14 bases are a match to TRBD2. Germline assignment: CDR1 LGHDT and CDR2 YNNKEL (reference sequence). V lost 1 base, J lost 5 bases, and 9 bases stayed unmatched. The CDR3 sequence is 18 residues long. Here the CDR3 reads CASSQGTSGGKAGETQYF. The CDR3 nucleotides are TGTGCCAGCAGCCAAGGGACTAGCGGGGGGAAGGCGGGGGAGACCCAGTACTTC.

In its sample, this clonotype was seen many times. The CDR3 nucleotides are TGCAGTGCTAGAAGTCTAGCCAGAGAGACCCAGTACTTC. Translated: CSARSLARETQYF. The chain links TRBV20-1 to TRBJ2-5, with TRBD2 as a possible D gene (5 bases). With 2 bases removed from V and 4 bases from J, the gap between germline ends came to 11 bases. Germline V gene sequence: CDR1 DFQATT, CDR2 SNEGSKA (reference sequence). The CDR3 spans 13 residues.

This clonotype showed up many times. This chain connects TRBV6-2 or TRBV6-3 to TRBJ2-1, with 9 bases fitting TRBD1. J was trimmed by 6 bases and V by 6 bases; bases with no gene match: 6. The CDR3 totals 14 residues. Looked up from germline, CDR1 is MNHEY and CDR2 is SVGEGT. In DNA form, the CDR3 reads TGTGCCAGCAGACGACGGGACAGGGTCAATGAGCAGTTCTTC. Translating gives CASRRRDRVNEQFF.

This clonotype was detected a few times. The V and J genes are TRBV6-1 and TRBJ1-5; D is perhaps TRBD1 (5 bases). CDR3 length equals 17 residues. V gave up 2 bases and J gave up 1 base, with 15 bases separating them. The germline V gene encodes CDR1 MNHNS and CDR2 SASEGT. DNA for the CDR3: TGTGCCAGCAGTGAAAGGGCGGGGGTCTGGAGCAATCAGCCCCAGCATTTT. Translation gives CASSERAGVWSNQPQHF.

This chain links TRBV12-3 or TRBV12-4 with TRBJ1-1, with D unclear. This CDR3 is built from 14 residues. Trimming shortened V by 5 bases and J by 0 bases, and 10 bases separated the two germline ends. Written as DNA, the CDR3 is TGTGCCAGCAGTGTCCAGAGACTGAACACTGAAGCTTTCTTT. Amino acid sequence: CASSVQRLNTEAFF.

This clonotype has a handful of counts. J is TRBJ2-7 and V is TRBV19; perhaps TRBD1 as D (6 bases). V lost 6 bases to trimming and J lost 0 bases, with 9 bases between them. This CDR3 is built from 13 residues. Looked up from germline, CDR1 is LNHDA and CDR2 is SQIVND (reference sequence). The CDR3 DNA sequence: TGTGCCAGTAGACTGGACAGCTCCTACGAGCAGTACTTC. Translation gives CASRLDSSYEQYF.